The clone carrying this T cell receptor beta chain was detected a few times. The antigen remains undetermined. Sequencing was performed with immunoSEQ multiplex PCR; in TCRdb, only in-frame clones are kept and a portion is missing. Found here are some 95,000 clones, 85% to 90% of them singletons; the top ten hold 3.7%. Per germline, CDR1 MDHEN and CDR2 SYDVKM. The CDR3 length is 15 residues. Losses at the gene ends were 6 bases for V and 5 bases for J; bases not matched to a gene: 10. This entry is derived from a study of T cell responses to AZD1222 COVID-19 vaccine. Findings and limits, study-wide: Seropositive at baseline were only a handful of AZD1222 recipients. Nearly half of unique spike-specific TCRs reportedly avoided B.1.351 and B.1.1.7 mutated regions. Clonal diversity was possibly underestimated, and white British individuals and females predominated among donors.

Sample: peripheral blood, taken on day 0 of AZD1222 vaccination. The chain combines TRBV28 with TRBJ1-2; 9 nucleotides line up with TRBD1. This clonotype was obtained from an adult in good health. The DNA of the CDR3 is TGTGCCAGCAGCCCTAGGACAGGGGTGGGATATGGCTACACCTTC. Translated, it gives CASSPRTGVGYGYTF.